The rows below give T cell receptor beta chains drawn from one sample of a study of cytomegalovirus exposure and HLA in healthy donors. Assay: immunoSEQ multiplex PCR; the TCRdb copy retains only in-frame clones and omits some. The table has roughly 190,000 clones, around 67% seen once. Specimen: PBMCs. The origin of the receptors is a woman in her twenties or thirties in good health and CMV-seropositive. CDR3s include the opening cysteine and the closing phenylalanine or tryptophan. D genes are given only for firm matches. Rows may omit the clone size; those that give it use once, few, many or a size class.

clone_size j_call d_call v_call cdr3_nt cdr3_aa
- TRBJ1-2 - TRBV5-1 TGCGCCAGCAGCTTGGCAGGGTACGGGGGCTACACCTTC CASSLAGYGGYTF
- TRBJ2-2 - TRBV19 TGTGCCAGTAGTAACTACTGGGGGGAGCTGTTTTTT CASSNYWGELFF
- TRBJ2-7 TRBD2 TRBV2 TGTGCCAGCAGAGGGACTAGTTCAGTCGAGCAGTACTTC CASRGTSSVEQYF
- TRBJ2-1 - TRBV7-9 TGTGCCAGCAGCCCAGGCGGGGGCGGAGAGCAGTTCTTC CASSPGGGGEQFF
- TRBJ2-1 - TRBV6-6 TGTGCCAGCAGTTACCCCACAGGGAATGAGCAGTTCTTC CASSYPTGNEQFF
- TRBJ1-5 - TRBV7-9 TGTGCCAGCAGCTTAGTGGGGACCACGGGGGGCAATCAGCCCCAGCATTTT CASSLVGTTGGNQPQHF
few TRBJ2-1 TRBD2 TRBV25-1 TGTGCCAGCAGTGACCCCCTAGCGGGAGTTAGTAATGAGCAGTTCTTC CASSDPLAGVSNEQFF
- TRBJ1-1 - TRBV9 TGTGCCAGCAGCCCTTACTTATACACTGAAGCTTTCTTT CASSPYLYTEAFF
- TRBJ2-3 - TRBV5-1 TGCGCCAGCAGCTTGGGCGAGCTGATTAGCACAGATACGCAGTATTTT CASSLGELISTDTQYF
- TRBJ2-7 TRBD2 TRBV2 TGTGCCAGCACTGGACTAGCGGGGGCCTACGAGCAGTACTTC CASTGLAGAYEQYF
- TRBJ2-1 TRBD2 TRBV5-1 TGCGCCAGCAGCTTTCTAGCGGGGGACAATGAGCAGTTCTTC CASSFLAGDNEQFF
few TRBJ2-7 - TRBV21-1 TGTGCCAGCAGCCCCACTGGAAGGGCTAAGGTAGGACTTCCGCCCCGAGAGCAGTACTTC CASSPTGRAKVGLPPREQYF
once TRBJ2-5 TRBD2 TRBV2 TGTGCCAGCACCGGACTAGCGGGAGTGGAGACCCAGTACTTC CASTGLAGVETQYF
- TRBJ1-1 - TRBV7-6 TGTGCCAGCAGCGAACAGGGTCTTACCGACTTATGGGACACTGAAGCTTTCTTT CASSEQGLTDLWDTEAFF
- TRBJ2-7 TRBD1 TRBV11-2 TGTGCCAGCAGCTTTGGACAGGGCTACGAGCAGTACTTC CASSFGQGYEQYF
few TRBJ1-5 - TRBV28 TGTGCCAGCAGTCCTCACAGGAGTGTCCATCAGCCCCAGCATTTT CASSPHRSVHQPQHF
- TRBJ2-1 - TRBV2 TGTGCCAGCAGTGAAGGTTTAGCGAAGTTCTTC CASSEGLAKFF
- TRBJ1-2 - TRBV27 TGTGCCAGCACCGATAGCAGGGCTCAGGGCTACACCTTC CASTDSRAQGYTF
- TRBJ1-2 - TRBV16 TGTGCCAGCAGCCAACCAATTGGGCCTCCCTATGGCTACACCTTC CASSQPIGPPYGYTF
- TRBJ2-3 - TRBV7-9 TGTTCCAGCAGCCAAGGGGCAAGAACCCCTAGCACAGATACGCAGTATTTT CSSSQGARTPSTDTQYF
- TRBJ2-3 TRBD2 TRBV28 TGTGCCAGCAGGTTAAGCGGGAGGCTTAGCACAGATACGCAGTATTTT CASRLSGRLSTDTQYF
- TRBJ2-7 - TRBV5-6 TGTGCCAGCAGCTTGGTCGGGGGACGCTCCTACGAGCAGTACTTC CASSLVGGRSYEQYF
- TRBJ1-1 - TRBV7-9 TGTGCCAGCAGCTTAGGGTATGAGGAAGCTTTCTTT CASSLGYEEAFF
- TRBJ2-3 TRBD1 TRBV7-2 TGTGCCAGCAGCTGGACAGGGGGCTTAGGGATAGATACGCAGTATTTT CASSWTGGLGIDTQYF
- TRBJ2-5 - TRBV7-9 TGTGCCAGCAGCATACGAGGTCTGGTCCAAGAGACCCAGTACTTC CASSIRGLVQETQYF
few TRBJ2-7 TRBD1 TRBV2 TGTGCCAGCAGGGGACAGGCAACCTACGAGCAGTACTTC CASRGQATYEQYF
- TRBJ2-2 - TRBV9 TGTGCCAGCAGTGCTACAGGGTTGTCCGGGGAGCTGTTTTTT CASSATGLSGELFF
once TRBJ1-3 - TRBV7-8 TGTGCCAGCAGCCAAGCGGAGGGAAACACCATATATTTT CASSQAEGNTIYF
once TRBJ2-5 TRBD2 TRBV2 TGTGCCAGCAGGGTAGCGGGAGAGGAGACCCAGTACTTC CASRVAGEETQYF
few TRBJ2-7 - TRBV7-9 TGTGCCAGCAGCTTGGGGAGCGCGCCTCTCGAGCAGTACTTC CASSLGSAPLEQYF
- TRBJ2-1 - TRBV7-6 TGTGCCAGCAGCTTAGGAGCGGATGATTACAATGAGCAGTTCTTC CASSLGADDYNEQFF
- TRBJ1-2 - TRBV5-5 TGTGCCAGCAGCCAGACAGCCCTGACAAGAGTGGATGGCTACACCTTC CASSQTALTRVDGYTF
- TRBJ2-5 - TRBV7-9 TGTGCCAGCAGCGCCACTCAGACTGGACAGCCGGCGGAGACCCAGTACTTC CASSATQTGQPAETQYF
- TRBJ2-7 - TRBV27 TGTGCCAGCACTTCCCCTAGGTCCGAGCAGTACTTC CASTSPRSEQYF
few TRBJ1-5 - TRBV2 TGTGCCAGCGGAAATCGGGTTTCGGATCAGCCCCAGCATTTT CASGNRVSDQPQHF
- TRBJ2-7 - TRBV11-3 TGTGCCAGCAGCTTAGGGCAGGCAGCCTCCTACGAGCAGTACTTC CASSLGQAASYEQYF
- TRBJ2-1 TRBD2 TRBV5-5 TGTGCCAGCAGCTTGGGGGCAGCGGGAGGTTTGGATGAGCAGTTCTTC CASSLGAAGGLDEQFF
- TRBJ2-7 TRBD1 TRBV19 TGTGCCAGTAAGGGACAGGACACCTACGAGCAGTACTTC CASKGQDTYEQYF
- TRBJ2-3 TRBD1 TRBV6-1 TGTGCCAGCAGTAACACAGGGGGCAGAGATACGCAGTATTTT CASSNTGGRDTQYF
- TRBJ2-5 - TRBV6-1 TGTGCCAGCAGGGGGGACACCCAAGAGACCCAGTACTTC CASRGDTQETQYF
- TRBJ1-5 - TRBV6-5 TGTGCCAGCAGTTCGAAGGGGGTGAAGCAGCCCCAGCATTTT CASSSKGVKQPQHF
- TRBJ2-1 TRBD2 TRBV19 TGTGCCAGTAGTATGGGGACTAGCACCAATGAGCAGTTCTTC CASSMGTSTNEQFF
- TRBJ1-1 - TRBV7-9 TGTGCCAGCAGCTTACCAGGGGAGACTGAAGCTTTCTTT CASSLPGETEAFF
- TRBJ1-2 TRBD1 TRBV28 TGTGCCAGCAGTTCGGGACAGGGAGGGTATGGCTACACCTTC CASSSGQGGYGYTF
- TRBJ2-1 - TRBV7-2 TGTGCCAGCAGCTTATTGTCGGGGGGCAGGAACAATGAGCAGTTCTTC CASSLLSGGRNNEQFF
once TRBJ1-2 TRBD1 TRBV5-1 TGCGCCAGCAGCTTGGAGGGGGCGGACTACGGCTACACCTTC CASSLEGADYGYTF
- TRBJ1-6 TRBD1 TRBV5-5 TGTGCCAGCAGTTGGGACAGTCAAGGTTCACCCCTCCACTTT CASSWDSQGSPLHF
- TRBJ1-2 TRBD1 TRBV18 TGTGCCAGCTCCATAGACAGGGGGCAAGGCTACACCTTC CASSIDRGQGYTF
- TRBJ2-1 - TRBV5-6 TGTGCCAGCAGCGTCCACAGGGTTAGGAATGAGCAGTTCTTC CASSVHRVRNEQFF
- TRBJ2-3 - TRBV7-2 TGTGCCAGCAGCTTGGGACTCAGCACAGATACGCAGTATTTT CASSLGLSTDTQYF
- TRBJ2-2 TRBD1 TRBV6-4 TGTGCCAGGCGGGACAGGGCGCGCGGGGAGCTGTTTTTT CARRDRARGELFF
- TRBJ2-7 - TRBV5-1 TGCGCCAGCTCCCCTGGGGACATTTTCTACGAGCAGTACTTC CASSPGDIFYEQYF
- TRBJ2-2 TRBD2 TRBV19 TGTGCCAGTAGTATGAGCGGGAGGAGCACCGGGGAGCTGTTTTTT CASSMSGRSTGELFF
- TRBJ2-7 TRBD1 TRBV7-6 TGTGCCAGCAGCGCAGGGACAGGAACGTCCTACGAGCAGTACTTC CASSAGTGTSYEQYF
few TRBJ1-1 - TRBV19 TGTGCCAGTAGTATACGTCCAGGGGCTGGCGCTTTCTTT CASSIRPGAGAFF
- TRBJ2-1 TRBD2 TRBV27 TGTGCCAGCAGTCCGGGGACTAGCGGGAGGAATGAGCAGTTCTTC CASSPGTSGRNEQFF
- TRBJ2-2 TRBD2 TRBV10-3 TGTGCCATCAGCTCCCGTCGGGGACTAGCGTCTACGAACACCGGGGAGCTGTTTTTT CAISSRRGLASTNTGELFF
- TRBJ2-1 - TRBV27 TGTGCCAGCAGTTTGGTCGGGGATGAGCAGTTCTTC CASSLVGDEQFF
- TRBJ2-2 TRBD1 TRBV25-1 TGTGCCAGCAGCACCCCGGGGACAGGGGTCCGACCCGGGGAGCTGTTTTTT CASSTPGTGVRPGELFF